This T cell receptor (beta chain) was captured in a study of T cell repertoires in cytomegalovirus infection. Across the whole study: Well-studied HLA-B-restricted CMV epitopes were used in the study alongside recently identified HLA-C-restricted ones. A matching HLA type, together with CMV infection, was signaled by public TCR beta signatures. Points from the study as a whole: Using cumulative public TCR beta family frequency, the authors identified those who carried CMV together with the relevant HLA. Clonotype analysis showed dominance of the ex vivo response by HLA-C-restricted CMV-specific TCR beta clonotypes.

TCRdb re-derived calls from the reads in MiXCR, one entry per CDR3 protein. There are approximately 990,000 distinct CDR3 sequences in the sample; around 31% occur only once, and over 12% lies in the top ten. This clonotype was counted at least ten times. Its antigen remains unknown. The germline gives CDR1 SGHVS, CDR2 FNYEAQ. The CDR3 loop spans 13 amino acids. J was trimmed by 6 bases and V by 1 base; bases with no gene match: 1. Sequencing used cultured CD8+ T cells from PBMCs, obtained from culture after CMV antigen stimulation. The sequence was collected from a human donor in good health (CMV status not recorded). Some clones in this sample may be carry-over from other donors' samples. This chain links TRBV7-6 with TRBJ1-2; TRBD1 aligns across 8 bases. The CDR3 here is CASSLGGQDGYTF. As DNA, the CDR3 is TGTGCCAGCAGCTTAGGGGGACAGGATGGCTACACCTTC. Based on the CDR3 plus reference TRBV7-6 and TRBJ1-2, the full variable domain is GAGVSQSPRYKVTKRGQDVALRCDPISGHVSLYWYRQALGQGPEFLTYFNYEAQQDKSGLPNDRFSAERPEGSISTLTIQRTEQRDSAMYRCASSLGGQDGYTFGSGTRLTVV.